The TCR beta chain under discussion was sequenced for a study of CD8+ T cells in alopecia areata. Study context: Treated individuals took tofacitinib by mouth, 5 to 10 mg twice daily.

Extraction of RNA preceded its reverse transcription into cDNA, which served as the sequencing template. Assay used: immunoSEQ multiplex PCR; TCRdb lists only in-frame clones, some missing. The data contain about 140,000 clones, approximately 80% of them singletons. Treatment reported: oral pan-JAK inhibitor, 5-10 mg twice daily. Concerning this clone: What it binds is not known.

Germline lookup yields CDR1 KGHSH and CDR2 LQKENI. The ends were cut back, 0 bases at V and 2 bases at J, with 10 bases in the middle. The CDR3 is 15 amino acids. Study results and limitations: Whether baseline CD8+ expansion is linked to response remains uncertain, given a single nonresponder. For lesional scalp, especially alopecia totalis/universalis, clonality was higher than in normal scalp. With patients, TCR sharing proved less clear than in mice, a difference possibly related to HLA.

This rearrangement joins TRBV18 to TRBJ1-2; D gene uncertain. The sample was CD8+ T cells sorted from blood, taken at week 4, from a patient treated with tofacitinib. The source is a human donor with alopecia areata. In DNA form, the CDR3 reads TGTGCCAGCTCACCACCGTTTGGAGGGAACTATGGCTACACCTTC. It encodes CASSPPFGGNYGYTF.